The T cell receptor beta chain under discussion was sequenced for a study of tumor-infiltrating lymphocytes in primary liver carcinoma. In germline, CDR1 is MGHRA, CDR2 YSYEKL. The CDR3 runs to 15 residues. Notes on this clonotype: Its specificity is not known. This clone may be a read error of a much larger clone one base away.

Study conclusions and caveats: Between tumor regions, pairs overlapped more than tumor-adjacent and tumor-blood pairs did.

Making TCR beta cDNA involved 400 to 600 ng total RNA and a constant-region primer. Library construction for TCR beta comprised three nested multiplex PCR rounds performed with slightly modified ARM-PCR. Two initial PCR rounds of roughly 10 cycles each paired TRBV1-TRBV30 forward primers with a C-beta reverse primer. Each CDR3 protein is one row after TCRdb ran MiXCR on the multiplex PCR reads. This table has more than 20,000 distinct CDR3 sequences, 65% to 85% appearing once. Starting material for RNA and DNA co-extraction consisted of about 19-32 mg of unsorted bulk tissue. The receptor was isolated from a man aged 35-49 years with primary liver carcinoma and hepatitis B virus infection. The chain links TRBV4-1 to TRBJ1-1; the match to TRBD1 covers 7 bases. Material for sequencing was liver tumor tissue from sampling region 1. Subset noted: tumor region T1, superior pole. The DNA of the CDR3 is TGCGCCAGCAACCATGGTAGGGGGCGAAACGCTGAAGCTGTCTTT. Translated: CASNHGRGRNAEAVF.